One and the same sample provided the 13 T cell receptor beta chains below, sequenced in a study of control samples from healthy donors and cancer patients. Sequenced by immunoSEQ multiplex PCR; TCRdb stores in-frame clones only, minus some. This table has fewer than 70,000 clones, roughly 87% appearing once. Sequencing was performed on PBMCs. These receptor sequences come from a man in his fifties or sixties with head and neck cancer.

The rearrangement uses TRBV5-1 and TRBJ2-5; D may be TRBD1 or TRBD2 (5 bases each). Germline CDR1 SGHRS, CDR2 YFSETQ. V lost 5 bases to trimming and J lost 11 bases, with 13 bases between them. This CDR3 is built from 11 residues. CDR3 region: CASRAEGLQYF. The CDR3 DNA is TGCGCCAGCAGAGCAGAGGGGCTGCAGTACTTC.

CDR3 amino acids: CASIGGAAAFF. As DNA, the CDR3 is TGTGCCAGTATTGGGGGGGCTGCAGCTTTCTTT. The rearrangement uses TRBV19 and TRBJ1-1; possible D gene TRBD1, 6 bases. Germline CDR1 reads LNHDA; CDR2 reads SQIVND (reference sequence). V lost 7 bases and J lost 10, with 13 bases in between. This CDR3 comprises 11 residues. The complete variable domain, with remaining parts taken from reference TRBV19 and TRBJ1-1, reads DGGITQSPKYLFRKEGQNVTLSCEQNLNHDAMYWYRQDPGQGLRLIYYSQIVNDFQKGDIAEGYSVSREKKESFPLTVTSAQKNPTAFYLCASIGGAAAFFGQGTRLTVV.

The rearrangement joins TRBV11-2 to TRBJ2-3; 7 bases align to TRBD1. Germline CDR1 reads SGHAT; CDR2 reads FQNNGV. Losses at the gene ends were 5 bases for V and 0 bases for J; bases not matched to a gene: 8. The CDR3 consists of 16 residues. CDR3: CASSADRVGSTDTQYF. The CDR3 bases are TGTGCCAGCAGCGCAGACAGGGTCGGTAGCACAGATACGCAGTATTTT.

The chain uses TRBV5-1 and TRBJ2-3; no definite D call. CDR3 size: 12 residues. Germline loops: CDR1 SGHRS, CDR2 YFSETQ. V lost 3 bases and J 2 bases, leaving 4 bases between the germline ends. DNA of the CDR3: TGCGCCAGCAGCTGGGCCACAGATACGCAGTATTTT. This encodes CASSWATDTQYF.

The rearrangement uses TRBV4-1 and TRBJ1-4; maybe TRBD1 (5 bases). CDR1 is MGHRA and CDR2 is YSYEKL in the germline V gene. V lost 4 bases to trimming and J lost 0 bases, with 12 bases between them. The CDR3 is 16 residues long. CDR3 region: CASSPGTVATNEKLFF. The DNA of the CDR3 is TGCGCCAGCAGCCCCGGGACGGTTGCAACTAATGAAAAACTGTTTTTT.

This rearrangement joins TRBV9 to TRBJ2-1, with D unresolved. Germline V gene sequence: CDR1 SGDLS, CDR2 YYNGEE. The CDR3 runs 15 residues. V shed 2 bases and J shed 1 base, with 10 bases lying between them. This CDR3 reads CASSVSSESYNEQFF. CDR3 sequence (DNA): TGTGCCAGCAGCGTCTCTAGTGAATCCTACAATGAGCAGTTCTTC.

The chain joins TRBV6-1 to TRBJ1-4; D remains ambiguous. This CDR3 is built from 14 residues. V lost 1 base to trimming and J lost 4 bases, with 7 bases between them. The germline V gene encodes CDR1 MNHNS and CDR2 SASEGT. CDR3 amino acids: CASSEGRSNEKLFF. The CDR3 DNA follows: TGTGCCAGCAGTGAAGGGAGGAGTAATGAAAAACTGTTTTTT.

V gene TRBV6-5 combines with J gene TRBJ2-2; a possible D gene is TRBD2 (5 bases). This CDR3 has 15 amino acids. V gave up 1 base and J gave up 4 bases, with 10 bases separating them. CDR1 and CDR2 (germline): MNHEY, SVGAGI. The CDR3 bases are TGTGCCAGCAGTTACTTGCGGGCGAGCACCGGGGAGCTGTTTTTT. This gives the protein CASSYLRASTGELFF.

The chain uses TRBV27 and TRBJ1-4; D might be TRBD1 (5 bases). The CDR3 totals 16 residues. Per the germline V gene, CDR1 is MNHEY and CDR2 is SMNVEV (reference sequence). Trimming stripped 6 bases from V and 7 bases from J, with 21 bases between. CDR3 protein: CASSLLGAASFEKLFF. In DNA, the CDR3 is TGTGCCAGCAGCCTCCTAGGGGCAGCGAGCTTTGAAAAACTGTTTTTT.

This clone was observed a few times. The chain is built from TRBV5-4 and TRBJ2-7; 13 nucleotides align to TRBD2. V lost 3 bases, J lost 4 bases, and 16 bases stayed unmatched. Germline loops: CDR1 SGHNT, CDR2 YYREEE (reference sequence). This CDR3 is built from 19 residues. Here the CDR3 reads CASSWEKGLAGTGSYEQYF. The CDR3 DNA sequence: TGTGCCAGCAGCTGGGAGAAGGGACTAGCGGGAACGGGGTCGTACGAGCAGTACTTC.

V and J are TRBV5-1 and TRBJ2-2; D is unclear. Trimming took off 1 base at V and 6 bases at J, with 10 bases between the two ends. This CDR3 has 14 residues. Germline lookup yields CDR1 SGHRS and CDR2 YFSETQ. The CDR3 sequence: CASSLSLTPGELFF. The CDR3 DNA is TGCGCCAGCAGCTTGTCCTTAACCCCCGGGGAGCTGTTTTTT. Full variable domain (outside the CDR3, taken from reference TRBV5-1 and TRBJ2-2): KAGVTQTPRYLIKTRGQQVTLSCSPISGHRSVSWYQQTPGQGLQFLFEYFSETQRNKGNFPGRFSGRQFSNSRSEMNVSTLELGDSALYLCASSLSLTPGELFFGEGSRLTVL.

The V and J genes are TRBV10-1 and TRBJ1-5; the match to TRBD1 covers 8 bases. The CDR3 is 18 residues long. V dropped 8 bases and J dropped 2; count of bases not matched to a gene: 17. Germline V gene lookup returns CDR1 WNHNN and CDR2 SYGVQD (reference sequence). The CDR3 DNA follows: TGCGCCAGCGCCGGACCGGGACAGGATGATATTGGCAATCAGCCCCAGCATTTT. Protein product: CASAGPGQDDIGNQPQHF.

This clone has a handful of counts. The J gene is TRBJ2-1, the V gene TRBV5-8; maybe TRBD1 (6 bases). The length of the CDR3 is 14 residues. Germline V gene sequence: CDR1 SGHTS, CDR2 YDEGEE. Trimming took off 4 bases at V and 6 bases at J, with 14 bases between the two ends. This CDR3 reads CASSPQGPSNEQFF. The CDR3 bases are TGTGCCAGCAGCCCCCAGGGGCCGAGCAATGAGCAGTTCTTC.